This entry lists 23 T cell receptor beta chains sequenced from one sample in a study of cytotoxic CD8 clonotypes in ibrutinib-treated CLL. Sequencing was performed with immunoSEQ multiplex PCR; in TCRdb, only in-frame clones are kept and a portion is missing. The profile covers around 140,000 clones, with roughly 85% appearing a single time and approximately 2% taken by the ten largest. The sequencing used PBMCs, collected after 24 months of ibrutinib treatment. The receptors shown here come from a human donor with chronic lymphocytic leukemia.

The chain recombines TRBV6-5 with TRBJ2-2; no definite D call. The germline V gene has CDR1 MNHEY and CDR2 SVGAGI. This CDR3 is built from 13 residues. The germline V and J ends were trimmed by 5 bases and 7 bases, with 11 bases remaining between them. The CDR3 nucleotides read TGTGCCAGCAGTCTAAGGGTCTTCGGGGAGCTGTTTTTT. This gives the protein CASSLRVFGELFF.

This clone showed up just once. As DNA, the CDR3 is TGTGCCAGCATCCAAAAAATGCGTGAAGCTTTCTTT. The encoded protein is CASIQKMREAFF. V usage is TRBV28 and J usage is TRBJ1-1; D unclear. The ends were cut back, 7 bases at V and 7 bases at J, with 13 bases in the middle. The CDR3 is 12 residues long. CDR1 is MDHEN and CDR2 is SYDVKM in the germline V gene.

The table lists this clone with a few counts. The V call is TRBV5-1, the J call TRBJ2-3; a weak D match, TRBD2 (5 bases). The CDR3 covers 14 residues. Trimming stripped 2 bases from V and 0 bases from J, with 7 bases between. The germline CDR1 and CDR2 sequences are SGHRS and YFSETQ. The CDR3 sequence: CASSFEGSTDTQYF. The CDR3 bases are TGCGCCAGCAGCTTTGAGGGTAGCACAGATACGCAGTATTTT.

J is TRBJ1-5 and V is TRBV28; tentative D call: TRBD1 (6 bases). This CDR3 is built from 16 residues. The V end lost 5 bases, the J end lost 6 bases, and 20 bases lay between the germline ends. Germline V lookup: CDR1 MDHEN, CDR2 SYDVKM. The DNA of the CDR3 is TGTGCCAGCAGTCCCATCCGGTACAGGGAGACTCAGCCCCAGCATTTT. Its protein product is CASSPIRYRETQPQHF.

The chain uses TRBV28 and TRBJ2-3, with 8 positions matching TRBD2. The junction had 10 bases not matched to a gene; V was cut back by 7 bases and J by 1 base. Germline V CDR1 and CDR2: MDHEN, SYDVKM. The CDR3 sequence is 16 residues long. The CDR3, as DNA: TGTGCCAGCACGGACGGGAGGGCCCGGGGCACAGATACGCAGTATTTT. Its protein product is CASTDGRARGTDTQYF.

The J gene is TRBJ1-4, the V gene TRBV6-6; D gene unclear. CDR1 MNHNY and CDR2 SVGAGI come from the germline V gene (reference sequence). CDR3 length equals 14 residues. V was pared by 6 bases and J by 5 bases, with 13 bases between. CDR3 nucleotide sequence: TGTGCCAGCAGGGGGAGGGCTGAGAATGAAAAACTGTTTTTT. Its protein is CASRGRAENEKLFF.

The rearrangement uses TRBV4-2 and TRBJ1-1, with D possibly being TRBD1 (6 bases). The CDR3 runs 15 residues. V lost 2 bases and J 0 bases, leaving 10 bases between the germline ends. Germline-derived CDR1 and CDR2 are LGHNA and YNFKEQ. In DNA form, the CDR3 reads TGTGCCAGCAGCCAAACCGACAGGCTGAACACTGAAGCTTTCTTT. Translating gives CASSQTDRLNTEAFF.

This clone turned up a few times. A much larger clone is a single base away; this may be a read error. Other nucleotide sequences from this sample produce the same CDR3. The chain uses TRBV6-5 and TRBJ2-2; D possibly corresponds to TRBD1 (7 bases). CDR3 length: 15 residues. Trimming took 10 bases from V and 6 from J, leaving 21 bases between them. Germline CDR1 is MNHEY and CDR2 is SVGAGI. As DNA, the CDR3 is TGTGCCATCGGGCAGGGGGGTGGGCTGTCCGGGGAGCTGTTTTTT. The encoded protein is CAIGQGGGLSGELFF.

The rearrangement uses TRBV28 and TRBJ1-2; the D is unclear. The CDR3 loop spans 12 amino acids. Trimming removed 4 bases at V and 4 bases at J, with 7 bases between. The germline V gene encodes CDR1 MDHEN and CDR2 SYDVKM. The CDR3 region is CASSSRIYGYTF. Written as DNA, the CDR3 is TGTGCCAGCAGTTCCAGGATCTATGGCTACACCTTC.

The chain carries TRBV7-2 and TRBJ2-7; TRBD2 matches 10 bases. V lost 1 base and J lost 3; bases outside the gene matches: 6. The CDR3 runs 16 residues. Germline V gene sequence: CDR1 SGHTA, CDR2 FQGNSA. The CDR3 loop reads CASSLVAGGINYEQYF. CDR3 nucleotide sequence: TGTGCCAGCAGCTTAGTAGCGGGGGGCATAAACTACGAGCAGTACTTC. The full variable domain, completed using reference TRBV7-2 and TRBJ2-7, is GAGVSQSPSNKVTEKGKDVELRCDPISGHTALYWYRQSLGQGLEFLIYFQGNSAPDKSGLPSDRFSAERTGGSVSTLTIQRTQQEDSAVYLCASSLVAGGINYEQYFGPGTRLTVT.

J is TRBJ2-3 and V is TRBV11-3; D not resolved. The CDR3 runs 19 residues. Germline loops: CDR1 SGHNT, CDR2 YENEEA. V was clipped by 2 bases and J by 0 bases, with 21 bases between them. Written as DNA, the CDR3 is TGTGCCAGCAGCTTAAGTCTCCTTGCGGAACCTTCTAGCACAGATACGCAGTATTTT. As protein: CASSLSLLAEPSSTDTQYF.

The chain uses TRBV4-1 and TRBJ2-5; D not resolved. The V end lost 1 base, the J end lost 5 bases, and 8 bases lay between the germline ends. Germline V gene sequence: CDR1 MGHRA, CDR2 YSYEKL. The CDR3 is 13 residues long. The CDR3 DNA follows: TGCGCCAGCAGCCAAGGGCTATTGGAGACCCAGTACTTC. Amino acids: CASSQGLLETQYF.

The rearrangement links TRBV4-1 to TRBJ2-5; TRBD2 matches at 9 bases. This CDR3 comprises 17 residues. Per the germline V gene, CDR1 is MGHRA and CDR2 is YSYEKL. V lost 2 bases, J lost 2 bases, and 9 bases stayed unmatched. CDR3 sequence reads: CASSQRSGGMIQETQYF. The DNA for the CDR3 is TGCGCCAGCAGCCAACGTAGCGGGGGAATGATACAAGAGACCCAGTACTTC.

The chain links TRBV6-1 to TRBJ2-7; D remains unclear. Trimming stripped 2 bases from V and 2 bases from J, with 7 bases between. This CDR3 spans 13 amino acids. Germline-derived CDR1 and CDR2 are MNHNS and SASEGT. The CDR3 nucleotides are TGTGCCAGCAGTGAACAGGACCCCTACGAGCAGTACTTC. Translated: CASSEQDPYEQYF.

The chain combines TRBV9 with TRBJ2-1; 7 bases are shared with TRBD1. After removal of 0 bases from V and 4 bases from J, the junction contained 4 bases not matched to a gene. The CDR3 has 15 residues. Germline CDR1 is SGDLS and CDR2 is YYNGEE. The CDR3 DNA reads as TGTGCCAGCAGCGTAGAGGGGGCCCTTTACAATGAGCAGTTCTTC. Translation gives CASSVEGALYNEQFF.

The CDR3 reads CASSQGGRKLFF. The CDR3 region has the DNA TGCGCCAGCAGCCAAGGGGGAAGAAAGCTGTTTTTT. The chain has TRBV4-1 and TRBJ2-2; D not certain. Looked up from germline, CDR1 is MGHRA and CDR2 is YSYEKL. The CDR3 is made up of 12 amino acids. Trimming removed 1 base at V and 12 bases at J, with 9 bases between.

This chain joins TRBV28 and TRBJ1-1; 8 bases line up with TRBD1. V dropped 1 base and J dropped 2; count of bases not matched to a gene: 3. CDR3 size: 15 residues. Germline V gene data show CDR1 as MDHEN and CDR2 as SYDVKM. The CDR3 sequence: CASSLSGTGNTEAFF. The CDR3 bases are TGTGCCAGCAGTTTATCTGGGACAGGAAACACTGAAGCTTTCTTT.

The chain has TRBV19 and TRBJ2-7, with 8 bases that match TRBD2. The CDR3 consists of 20 residues. J gave up 1 base and V 5 bases, and 22 bases lay outside the gene matches. The V gene's germline CDR1 is LNHDA and CDR2 SQIVND (reference sequence). CDR3 sequence (DNA): TGTGCCAGTAGTGCACCAAGGGGGTCTAGCGGGTTTTATTCATCCTACGAGCAGTACTTC. The encoded protein is CASSAPRGSSGFYSSYEQYF. The full variable domain, completed using reference TRBV19 and TRBJ2-7, is DGGITQSPKYLFRKEGQNVTLSCEQNLNHDAMYWYRQDPGQGLRLIYYSQIVNDFQKGDIAEGYSVSREKKESFPLTVTSAQKNPTAFYLCASSAPRGSSGFYSSYEQYFGPGTRLTVT.

The V and J genes are TRBV10-3 and TRBJ2-3; no reliable D call. The CDR3 runs 15 residues. The V end lost 3 bases, the J end lost 0 bases, and 10 bases lay between the germline ends. Germline CDR1 and CDR2: ENHRY and SYGVKD. CDR3: CAISESPTSTDTQYF. The DNA for the CDR3 is TGTGCCATCAGTGAAAGCCCTACTAGCACAGATACGCAGTATTTT.

The V and J genes are TRBV5-1 and TRBJ2-7; TRBD2 agrees at 9 bases. The CDR3 contains 15 residues. Germline V gene sequence: CDR1 SGHRS, CDR2 YFSETQ. V shed 5 bases and J 6 bases; nucleotides not matched to a gene: 12. In nucleotides, the CDR3 is TGCGCCAGCAGTCCGACTGTAGCGGGAGAAGGCGAGCAGTACTTC. Protein: CASSPTVAGEGEQYF.

This chain uses TRBV7-2 with TRBJ2-3; D perhaps matches TRBD2 (5 bases). Germline V CDR1 and CDR2: SGHTA, FQGNSA. The CDR3 runs to 14 residues. V was trimmed by 2 bases and J by 6 bases, leaving 12 bases between them. The CDR3 here is CASSLSNGMDTQYF. In DNA form, the CDR3 reads TGTGCCAGCAGCTTAAGTAACGGGATGGATACGCAGTATTTT.

V usage is TRBV7-9 and J usage is TRBJ1-2, with unresolved D. The V end lost 0 bases, the J end lost 4 bases, and 15 bases lay between the germline ends. Germline CDR1 is SEHNR and CDR2 is FQNEAQ (reference sequence). CDR3 size: 16 residues. In DNA, the CDR3 is TGTGCCAGCAGCTTAGCCCTTTCCGATACACCCTATGGCTACACCTTC. Translation gives CASSLALSDTPYGYTF.

This clone appeared a few times. The chain uses TRBV5-8 and TRBJ2-3; 8 positions agree with TRBD2. V lost 4 bases, J lost 5 bases, and 6 bases stayed unmatched. The CDR3 loop spans 14 amino acids. Germline CDR1 reads SGHTS; CDR2 reads YDEGEE. The CDR3 bases are TGTGCCAGCAGCGGGGGTCTAGCGGGAGATACGCAGTATTTT. Protein sequence: CASSGGLAGDTQYF.